A selection of T cell receptor beta chains follows, all from one sample in a study of cytomegalovirus exposure and HLA in healthy donors. The assay was immunoSEQ multiplex PCR, and TCRdb's table has in-frame clones only and misses some. The sample comprises about 280,000 clones, around 90% of which are singletons, and approximately 2.4% rests with the top ten. The specimen was PBMCs. The receptor set was obtained from a young woman in good health and CMV-seronegative. CDR3s include the opening cysteine and the closing phenylalanine or tryptophan. Fields, in order: V gene, clone size, D gene, J gene, CDR3 DNA, CDR3 protein. The D gene is left open where the match is weak. Part of the rows lack a size; the others show once, few, many or a class for expanded clones.

TRBV10-3	-	-	TRBJ2-3	TGTGCCATCAGTGAGGGCGGGGCCCTCAGTTCAACTAGCACAGATACGCAGTATTTT	CAISEGGALSSTSTDTQYF
TRBV7-9	-	TRBD1	TRBJ1-2	TGTGCCAGCAAACGGGACAGCTGGTACGACTATGGCTACACCTTC	CASKRDSWYDYGYTF
TRBV5-1	-	-	TRBJ2-7	TGCGCCAGCAGCTTGGGGCCGGGAAACTACGAGCAGTACTTC	CASSLGPGNYEQYF
TRBV2	-	-	TRBJ1-4	TGTGCCAGCAGTGAAGCGCGTGAAAAACTGTTTTTT	CASSEAREKLFF
TRBV4-1	-	-	TRBJ1-2	TGCGCCAGCAGCCAAGACAGGGTTGTTGACGGCTACACCTTC	CASSQDRVVDGYTF
TRBV4-2	-	-	TRBJ1-2	TGTGCCAGCAGCCAAGAGTGGATCTCCGCGGGCTATGGCTACACCTTC	CASSQEWISAGYGYTF
TRBV29-1	-	TRBD2	TRBJ2-1	TGCAGCGTTGAAGGGGCCGCAGAGACTAGCGGGGGGCCCCCTACCTCCTACAATGAGCAGTTCTTC	CSVEGAAETSGGPPTSYNEQFF
TRBV5-8	-	TRBD2	TRBJ2-7	TGTGCCAGCAGCTTAACAATAGCGGGATCCTACGAGCAGTACTTC	CASSLTIAGSYEQYF
TRBV27	-	TRBD1	TRBJ1-6	TGTGCCAGCAGTTTAGCGGGACAGGGGAATTCACCCCTCCACTTT	CASSLAGQGNSPLHF
TRBV11-2	-	TRBD2	TRBJ2-5	TGTGCCAGCAGCTTAGAACCGGGAGGTACTGTAGAGTACTTC	CASSLEPGGTVEYF
TRBV7-9	-	-	TRBJ1-1	TGTGCCAGCAGCCCTGGGCAGGCCCTGAACACTGAAGCTTTCTTT	CASSPGQALNTEAFF
TRBV13	-	TRBD2	TRBJ2-7	TGTGCCAGCAGCTCGGCATCTAGCGGCGACGAGCAGTACTTC	CASSSASSGDEQYF
TRBV4-1	-	-	TRBJ1-5	TGCGCCAGCAGCCAAGCCGGGATTGGCAATCAGCCCCAGCATTTT	CASSQAGIGNQPQHF
TRBV5-1	-	-	TRBJ2-5	TGCGCCAGCACTCCAGCGATTGCGGAGACCCAGTACTTC	CASTPAIAETQYF
TRBV4-1	-	TRBD1	TRBJ1-1	TGCGCCAGCAGCCAAGACCCCAGGGGGCAAGCTGAAGCTTTCTTT	CASSQDPRGQAEAFF
TRBV25-1	-	-	TRBJ1-5	TGTGCCAGCAGTGAAAGGCAGGGTAATCAGCCCCAGCATTTT	CASSERQGNQPQHF
TRBV19	-	TRBD2	TRBJ2-2	TGTGCCAGTAGTACGAGCGGGGGGAACACCGGGGAGCTGTTTTTT	CASSTSGGNTGELFF
TRBV7-8	-	-	TRBJ1-2	TGTGCCAGCAGCTTAGCGCAAGGGGGGGGATATGGCTACACCTTC	CASSLAQGGGYGYTF
TRBV11-2	-	TRBD1	TRBJ2-1	TGTGCCAGCAGCCCTACAGGGGCGGTGTGGAATGAGCAGTTCTTC	CASSPTGAVWNEQFF
TRBV25-1	once	-	TRBJ2-7	TGTGCCAGCAGTGACACCAAAGGGGCCTACGAGCAGTACTTC	CASSDTKGAYEQYF
TRBV20-1	-	-	TRBJ1-2	TGCAGTGCTAGAATGAGGGATGGCTACACCTTC	CSARMRDGYTF
TRBV29-1	-	TRBD1	TRBJ1-1	TGCAGCGTTGCCTCTTGGGGACAGGGGTTAGACCTATTCGGCACTGAAGCTTTCTTT	CSVASWGQGLDLFGTEAFF
TRBV5-6	-	TRBD2	TRBJ2-1	TGTGCCAGCAGCCGAGGACTAGCCTCCAACAATGAGCAGTTCTTC	CASSRGLASNNEQFF
TRBV25-1	-	TRBD1	TRBJ1-2	TGTGCCAGCAGTCCGACAGGGGAAGGGGGCTACACCTTC	CASSPTGEGGYTF
TRBV10-3	-	-	TRBJ1-1	TGTGCCACAGGGGCGAGTACTGAAGCTTTCTTT	CATGASTEAFF
TRBV25-1	-	TRBD2	TRBJ2-2	TGTGCCAGCAGTCCGGCGGGGGGATCCGGGGAGCTGTTTTTT	CASSPAGGSGELFF
TRBV9	-	TRBD1	TRBJ1-1	TGTGCCAGCAGCGCAGAACCAGGGGGGACTGAAGCTTTCTTT	CASSAEPGGTEAFF
TRBV7-9	-	TRBD1	TRBJ2-7	TGTGCCAGCAGCTTAATTGGGACAGGGGCCTACGAGCAGTACTTC	CASSLIGTGAYEQYF
TRBV6-1	-	TRBD1	TRBJ2-2	TGTGCCAGCGCCCGTTACGGGACAGCATTCGGGGAGCTGTTTTTT	CASARYGTAFGELFF
TRBV7-9	-	TRBD1	TRBJ1-4	TGTGCCAGCAGCGCTAACAGGGGGCGGTTAAATGAAAAACTGTTTTTT	CASSANRGRLNEKLFF
TRBV7-3	-	-	TRBJ1-6	TGTGCCAGCAGCTTAAATCCGGGGTTCGGTTCACCCCTCCACTTT	CASSLNPGFGSPLHF
TRBV29-1	-	-	TRBJ2-3	TGCAGCGCGGTAGGGGGGGGGAGAACAGATACGCAGTATTTT	CSAVGGGRTDTQYF
TRBV5-6	-	-	TRBJ1-3	TGTGCCAGCAGCAGAGCGGTCTCTGGAAACACCATATATTTT	CASSRAVSGNTIYF
TRBV15	once	TRBD1	TRBJ1-6	TGTGCCACCAGCAGAGGGACAGGGTGGGATTCACCCCTCCACTTT	CATSRGTGWDSPLHF
TRBV18	-	TRBD1	TRBJ2-1	TGTGCCAGCTCACCACCGAATGGACAGGGATACAATGAGCAGTTCTTC	CASSPPNGQGYNEQFF
TRBV25-1	-	-	TRBJ1-2	TGTGCCAGCAGCGCTACCGGTAACTATGGCTACACCTTC	CASSATGNYGYTF
TRBV7-6	-	-	TRBJ1-5	TGTGCCAGCAGCGGAGGCGGCAGACACGAGCCCCAGCATTTT	CASSGGGRHEPQHF
TRBV27	-	-	TRBJ2-3	TGTGCCAGCCGGGATCTCTTTGGCGGGTCTGGGACAGATACGCAGTATTTT	CASRDLFGGSGTDTQYF
TRBV18	-	TRBD2	TRBJ2-1	TGTGCCAGCTCACGGCTCTTAGCGGGGCCAGGCGATGAGCAGTTCTTC	CASSRLLAGPGDEQFF
TRBV5-1	once	-	TRBJ1-6	TGCGCCAGCGGATCAATGGGGGGGAGCAATTCACCCCTCCACTTT	CASGSMGGSNSPLHF
TRBV7-8	-	TRBD1	TRBJ1-6	TGTGCCAGCAGCTTAAGGGCTACCGGGACAGGGTATAATTCACCCCTCCACTTT	CASSLRATGTGYNSPLHF
TRBV7-9	-	TRBD2	TRBJ2-1	TGTTCCAGCAGCTCTGGCGTAGCGGGGGGATTCACCTCCTACAATGAGCAGTTCTTC	CSSSSGVAGGFTSYNEQFF
TRBV5-4	-	TRBD1	TRBJ2-7	TGTGCCAGCAGCATCAGTCCCGGGACAGGGAACGAGCAGTACTTC	CASSISPGTGNEQYF
TRBV27	-	TRBD1	TRBJ1-2	TGTGCCAGCAGCACCTCCCTTACTACAGGGGGGGGCTCTAATAACTATGGCTACACCTTC	CASSTSLTTGGGSNNYGYTF
TRBV6-5	-	-	TRBJ1-4	TGTGCCAGCAGTTACAAACACGGAGCAACTAATGAAAAACTGTTTTTT	CASSYKHGATNEKLFF
TRBV6-5	few	TRBD1	TRBJ2-1	TGTGCCAGCAGTCGACAGGGGGGCCACAATGAGCAGTTCTTC	CASSRQGGHNEQFF
TRBV11-3	few	TRBD1	TRBJ1-4	TGTGCCAGCAGTTGGACAGGAAAAGACGAAAAACTGTTTTTT	CASSWTGKDEKLFF
TRBV2	-	TRBD1	TRBJ1-1	TGTGCCAGCAGTGAAGAAGGGGGCTTATTTGAAGCTTTCTTT	CASSEEGGLFEAFF
TRBV18	once	TRBD2	TRBJ2-3	TGTGCCAGCTCACAAGAACTAGCGGGGGTGTCAGATACGCAGTATTTT	CASSQELAGVSDTQYF
TRBV27	-	TRBD1	TRBJ1-6	TGTGCCAGCAGCTTCGGGACAGCATATTCCCCCCTCCACTTT	CASSFGTAYSPLHF
TRBV6-1	-	TRBD1	TRBJ2-2	TGTGCCAGCAGTGGACAGGGTACCACCGGGGAGCTGTTTTTT	CASSGQGTTGELFF
TRBV30	once	-	TRBJ1-5	TGTGCCTGGGCGACAGCAGGCAATCAGCCCCAGCATTTT	CAWATAGNQPQHF